The source of this T cell receptor beta chain is a study of Tregs in tolerant kidney transplant recipients. General observations from the study: Validation in larger populations is needed because few patients were studied. This study did not directly address biological reproducibility.

TCRdb's copy holds only in-frame clones and misses some; the assay was immunoSEQ multiplex PCR. The sample has about 240,000 clones; about 80% are singletons. For this clone: Its specificity is unknown.

The CDR3 spans 13 residues. The V gene lost 7 bases and the J gene lost 4 bases, with 14 bases spanning the gap. Germline CDR1 and CDR2: LNHDA and SQIVND (reference sequence). The rearrangement links TRBV19 to TRBJ2-7; D unresolved. The origin of this receptor is a human donor in good health. Sample: CD4+ T cells from blood. CDR3 sequence (DNA): TGTGCCAGTACCCGAAGTTCCGGATACGAGCAGTACTTC. The encoded protein is CASTRSSGYEQYF. The whole variable domain, remainder taken from reference TRBV19 and TRBJ2-7, is DGGITQSPKYLFRKEGQNVTLSCEQNLNHDAMYWYRQDPGQGLRLIYYSQIVNDFQKGDIAEGYSVSREKKESFPLTVTSAQKNPTAFYLCASTRSSGYEQYFGPGTRLTVT.